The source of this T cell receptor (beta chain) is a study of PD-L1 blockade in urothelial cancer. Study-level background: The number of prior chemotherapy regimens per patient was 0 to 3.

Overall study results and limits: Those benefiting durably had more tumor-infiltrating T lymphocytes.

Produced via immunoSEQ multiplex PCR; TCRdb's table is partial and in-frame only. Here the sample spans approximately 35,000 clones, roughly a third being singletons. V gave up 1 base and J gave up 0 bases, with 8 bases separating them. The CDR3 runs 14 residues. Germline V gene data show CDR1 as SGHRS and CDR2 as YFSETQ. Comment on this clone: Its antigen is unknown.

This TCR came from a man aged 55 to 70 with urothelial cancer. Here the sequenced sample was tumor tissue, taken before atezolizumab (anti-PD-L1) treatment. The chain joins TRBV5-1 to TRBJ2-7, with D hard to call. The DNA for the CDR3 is TGCGCCAGCAGCTTGTCTAGTACCTCCTACGAGCAGTACTTC. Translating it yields CASSLSSTSYEQYF.